These T cell receptor beta chains were read from a single sample in a study of blood T cell repertoires in COVID-19. Data came from immunoSEQ multiplex PCR; TCRdb stores just in-frame clones and leaves some out. The top ten clones hold around 3.5% of a sample with 200,000 to 250,000 clones, around 86% of them seen once. The sample comprised PBMCs or T cells enriched from blood (not recorded which). The receptors originated from a woman in her thirties or forties with acute COVID-19. Both conserved end residues are part of each CDR3. Each record gives: clone size, V gene, J gene, D gene, CDR3 DNA, CDR3 protein. A D gene is named only where the DNA matches it firmly. Some rows mark clone size as missing; the rest say once, few, many or name a class of expanded clone.

.	TRBV2	TRBJ2-1	.	TGTGCCAGCAGTAGCATGAATGAGCAGTTCTTC	CASSSMNEQFF
.	TRBV10-2	TRBJ1-5	TRBD1	TGCGCCAGCAGGCAGGGGGCGTCGAATCAGCCCCAGCATTTT	CASRQGASNQPQHF
.	TRBV3-1/TRBV3-2	TRBJ2-1	TRBD2	TGTGCCAGCAGCCAGATGGGAGGGGCCTACAATGAGCAGTTCTTC	CASSQMGGAYNEQFF
.	TRBV14	TRBJ1-1	.	TGTGCCAGCAGCCTCCCGGCGGGGGGGCCGAACACTGAAGCTTTCTTT	CASSLPAGGPNTEAFF
.	TRBV12-3/TRBV12-4	TRBJ2-3	.	TGTGCCAGCAGTTTCCAGGGCCCAGATACGCAGTATTTT	CASSFQGPDTQYF
.	TRBV6-2/TRBV6-3	TRBJ1-4	.	TGTGCCAGCAGTCCGGCAGGCGCCAATGAAAAACTGTTTTTT	CASSPAGANEKLFF
.	TRBV11-1	TRBJ1-6	.	TGTGCCAGCAGCGCAAGACAGGCCCTCCACTTT	CASSARQALHF
.	TRBV20-1	TRBJ1-1	TRBD1	TGCAGTGCTAGGAAACAGGGGGAAGCTTTCTTT	CSARKQGEAFF
once	TRBV6-5	TRBJ1-5	.	TGTGCCAGCAGGACAGTCGATCAGCCCCAGCATTTT	CASRTVDQPQHF
.	TRBV18	TRBJ2-1	.	TGTGCCAGCTCACCGGCTGTCAGTTCCTACAATGAGCAGTTCTTC	CASSPAVSSYNEQFF
.	TRBV18	TRBJ1-2	TRBD1	TGTGCCAGCTCACCATATGGGTCCGGGACAGGGGTTGTTGGCTACACCTTC	CASSPYGSGTGVVGYTF